This TCR beta chain was found in a study of CD8 T cells in ankylosing spondylitis. Using its own MiXCR run on the 5' RACE reads, TCRdb lists one record per CDR3 protein. Of about 140,000 distinct CDR3 sequences in the sample, about 8% are singletons; the top ten hold roughly 8%. Overall study findings and caveats: What appeared characteristic of ankylosing spondylitis blood was a TCR beta motif of several highly homologous variants.

This clonotype was detected many times. Its target is not known. Trimming stripped 5 bases from V and 1 base from J, with 8 bases between. This CDR3 is 12 amino acids long. The germline CDR1 and CDR2 sequences are DFQATT and SNEGSKA (reference sequence). This TCR derives from a male donor with ankylosing spondylitis. The sequenced sample was synovial fluid, either unsorted or a sorted T cell fraction (not recorded which). The J gene is TRBJ1-1, the V gene TRBV20-1, with unresolved D. The CDR3, as DNA: TGCAGTGCTCGGCGGGGGAACACTGAAGCTTTCTTT. Its protein product is CSARRGNTEAFF.